A single sample is the source of the 19 T cell receptor beta chains below, sequenced in a study of blood T cells in healthy people across ages. A J-beta primer mix and a sample-barcoded 5' primer were used in a second PCR of about 6 to 12 cycles. In TCRdb, the 5' RACE reads were re-called with MiXCR into one record per CDR3 protein. The table lists fewer than 1.5 million distinct CDR3 sequences, around two fifths of them singletons. The sample consisted of blood. Receptors originate from a young woman in good health.

The chain is built from TRBV5-1 and TRBJ2-1, with 11 positions matching TRBD2. Germline-derived CDR1 and CDR2 are SGHRS and YFSETQ. V lost 3 bases to trimming and J lost 9 bases; unmatched junction nucleotides: 8. The CDR3 is made up of 15 amino acids. CDR3 sequence reads: CASSSRLAGWGEQFF. The DNA for the CDR3 is TGCGCCAGCAGCTCAAGACTAGCGGGATGGGGTGAGCAGTTCTTC. The whole variable domain, remainder taken from reference TRBV5-1 and TRBJ2-1, is KAGVTQTPRYLIKTRGQQVTLSCSPISGHRSVSWYQQTPGQGLQFLFEYFSETQRNKGNFPGRFSGRQFSNSRSEMNVSTLELGDSALYLCASSSRLAGWGEQFFGPGTRLTVL.

V is TRBV27 and J is TRBJ2-5; D is perhaps TRBD1 or TRBD2 (6 bases each). The end of the DNA aligns better with TRBJ2-7, so the J call may be wrong. The CDR3 is 13 residues long. Germline V lookup: CDR1 MNHEY, CDR2 SMNVEV (reference sequence). The CDR3 sequence is CASGPHGGGEQYF. Here the CDR3 DNA reads TGTGCCAGCGGCCCACACGGGGGCGGCGAGCAGTACTTC.

V gene TRBV6-1 combines with J gene TRBJ2-6, with D unclear. This CDR3 contains 17 residues. With 6 bases removed from V and 0 bases from J, the gap between germline ends came to 15 bases. The germline CDR1 and CDR2 sequences are MNHNS and SASEGT. The CDR3 DNA sequence: TGTGCCAGCAGCAGAAAAGGACGGCCCTCTGGGGCCAACGTCCTGACTTTC. As protein: CASSRKGRPSGANVLTF.

This sequence joins TRBV4-1 and TRBJ1-3; D is uncertain. CDR3 length: 17 residues. Germline V gene data show CDR1 as MGHRA and CDR2 as YSYEKL. Trimming took 0 bases from V and 0 from J, leaving 12 bases between them. The CDR3 here is CASSQESLGTSGNTIYF. CDR3 coding DNA: TGCGCCAGCAGCCAAGAGTCCTTAGGAACCTCTGGAAACACCATATATTTT.

This chain links TRBV29-1 with TRBJ1-2; 8 bases are a match to TRBD1. The CDR3 has 13 residues. V gave up 5 bases and J gave up 5 bases; unmatched junction bases: 7. Germline CDR1 is SQVTM and CDR2 is ANQGSEA. CDR3 in amino acids: CSVPGQALYGYTF. The CDR3 DNA follows: TGCAGCGTTCCGGGACAGGCCCTGTATGGCTACACCTTC.

This chain joins TRBV4-1 and TRBJ2-1; 7 bases are shared with TRBD1. The germline CDR1 and CDR2 sequences are MGHRA and YSYEKL. The ends lost 4 bases at V and 3 bases at J; junction bases unmatched: 15. This CDR3 contains 18 residues. This CDR3 reads CASSLRPGTDSYYNEQFF. The CDR3 coding sequence is TGCGCCAGCAGCCTTCGTCCCGGGACAGATTCCTACTACAATGAGCAGTTCTTC.

This rearrangement joins TRBV28 to TRBJ2-3; no firm D call. The CDR3 covers 15 residues. Trimming took 8 bases from V and 2 from J, leaving 17 bases between them. Germline V gene sequence: CDR1 MDHEN, CDR2 SYDVKM. The CDR3 region is CASASVMGYTDTQYF. In nucleotides, the CDR3 is TGTGCCAGCGCCTCCGTAATGGGGTACACAGATACGCAGTATTTT.

This clonotype was counted a few times. This chain joins TRBV9 and TRBJ1-2, with D hard to call. The CDR3 contains 12 residues. V lost 3 bases and J lost 7, with 10 bases in between. From germline, CDR1 is SGDLS and CDR2 YYNGEE. This chain's CDR3 is CASSGPVPGYTF. The CDR3 DNA reads as TGTGCCAGCAGCGGGCCCGTCCCTGGCTACACCTTC.

The rearrangement joins TRBV20-1 to TRBJ2-3, with 7 bases aligning to TRBD2. With V trimmed by 6 bases and J by 0 bases, 9 bases remained unmatched. Germline-derived CDR1 and CDR2 are DFQATT and SNEGSKA (reference sequence). The CDR3 is made up of 15 amino acids. CDR3 residues: CSALQSGASTDTQYF. CDR3 nucleotides: TGCAGTGCGTTACAAAGCGGGGCTAGCACAGATACGCAGTATTTT.

This chain links TRBV5-1 with TRBJ1-1; TRBD1 aligns across 9 bases. Germline V gives CDR1 SGHRS, CDR2 YFSETQ. With V trimmed by 4 bases and J by 7 bases, 8 bases remained unmatched. The CDR3 covers 14 residues. The CDR3 region has the DNA TGCGCCAGCAGCCCCGGACAGGGGTTGGGTGAAGCTTTCTTT. Translated, it gives CASSPGQGLGEAFF.

This chain joins TRBV20-1 and TRBJ1-2; D is perhaps TRBD1 (5 bases). The germline V gene has CDR1 DFQATT and CDR2 SNEGSKA (reference sequence). CDR3 length: 14 residues. V lost 6 bases, J lost 7 bases, and 21 bases lay in between. The CDR3 protein is CSAAGVSTDLGYTF. CDR3 nucleotides: TGCAGTGCAGCGGGGGTAAGCACAGATCTTGGCTACACCTTC.

This chain joins TRBV5-1 and TRBJ2-5, with TRBD1 matching over 8 bases. CDR1 is SGHRS, CDR2 YFSETQ, per germline. The V and J ends lost 0 bases and 4 bases, in that order; junction bases with no gene match: 8. The CDR3 length is 16 residues. The CDR3 spells CASSLGGTGDRETQYF. The CDR3 nucleotides read TGCGCCAGCAGCTTGGGAGGGACAGGTGATAGAGAGACCCAGTACTTC.

This chain connects TRBV20-1 to TRBJ2-7; TRBD2 matches 10 bases. The V gene end was trimmed by 5 bases and the J gene end by 7 bases; junction bases not matched to a gene: 14. The CDR3 consists of 15 residues. Germline V gives CDR1 DFQATT, CDR2 SNEGSKA (reference sequence). The CDR3 spells CSAPLAGATYNEQYF. The DNA of the CDR3 is TGCAGTGCTCCTCTAGCGGGGGCCACCTACAATGAGCAGTACTTC.

This clonotype was observed a handful of times. Sequence at one end of the junction differs from germline and may be a read error. The J gene is TRBJ2-1, the V gene TRBV5-8; maybe TRBD1 (6 bases). The CDR3 totals 16 residues. CDR1 SGHTS and CDR2 YDEGEE come from the germline V gene. CDR3 bases: TGTGCAAGCAGCTCCCACAGGGCCCTAAGTTACAATGAGCAGTTCTTC. Its translation: CASSSHRALSYNEQFF.

The chain recombines TRBV7-8 with TRBJ2-7, with a possible D match to TRBD2 (5 bases). The germline CDR1 and CDR2 sequences are SGHVS and FQNEAQ. The CDR3 consists of 14 residues. V was clipped by 0 bases and J by 3 bases, with 9 bases between them. CDR3 DNA: TGTGCCAGCAGCTTAGCCCGGGATTACTACGAGCAGTACTTC. It specifies CASSLARDYYEQYF.

The rearrangement joins TRBV4-1 to TRBJ2-3; 7 bases agree with TRBD1. CDR3 size: 16 residues. Germline V gene sequence: CDR1 MGHRA, CDR2 YSYEKL. Losses at the gene ends were 2 bases for V and 2 bases for J; bases not matched to a gene: 7. The chain's CDR3 is CASSQTGQISTDTQYF. DNA of the CDR3: TGCGCCAGCAGCCAAACGGGACAGATTTCCACAGATACGCAGTATTTT.

The CDR3 DNA sequence: TGCAGTGCAAAGGACAGCTTGATACTTCAAGAGACCCAGTACTTC. As protein: CSAKDSLILQETQYF. The rearrangement uses TRBV20-1 and TRBJ2-5, with D perhaps matching TRBD1 (6 bases). V lost 6 bases and J 2 bases, leaving 19 bases between the germline ends. Germline V gene lookup returns CDR1 DFQATT and CDR2 SNEGSKA (reference sequence). This CDR3 region has 15 residues.

The chain employs TRBV20-1 and TRBJ2-3; 13 bases are a match to TRBD2. Germline CDR1 DFQATT, CDR2 SNEGSKA (reference sequence). The CDR3 is made up of 18 amino acids. The CDR3 bases are TGCAGCGACAAGGGCGGACTAGCGGGGGCCCATGAAACGGGTACGCAGTATTTT. The encoded protein is CSDKGGLAGAHETGTQYF.

This clonotype was counted between two and nine times. The chain has TRBV7-9 and TRBJ2-7; D not certain. Germline lookup yields CDR1 SEHNR and CDR2 FQNEAQ (reference sequence). The CDR3 is made up of 13 amino acids. V was shortened by 4 bases and J by 0 bases, with 7 bases between the two germline ends. DNA of the CDR3: TGTGCCAGCAGCTGCGGCAGCTCCTACGAGCAGTACTTC. It translates to CASSCGSSYEQYF. Full variable domain (remainder filled in from reference TRBV7-9 and TRBJ2-7): DTGVSQNPRHKITKRGQNVTFRCDPISEHNRLYWYRQTLGQGPEFLTYFQNEAQLEKSRLLSDRFSAERPKGSFSTLEIQRTEQGDSAMYLCASSCGSSYEQYFGPGTRLTVT.